Listed below are T cell receptor beta chains from one sample, sequenced in a study of regulatory T cells in long-lasting Graves disease. TCRdb used MiXCR to reprocess the multiplex PCR reads, holding one entry per CDR3 protein. The sample yields hundreds of thousands of distinct CDR3 sequences, roughly a fifth seen once. The specimen was peripheral blood mononuclear cells (PBMCs), collected when the disease was refractory, from a patient treated with antithyroid drugs. All receptors derive from a female donor with Graves disease. Each CDR3 is given with its conserved first and last residue. A D gene is named only where the DNA matches it firmly. Only part of the rows carry a size: once, few, many, or a class if the clone is expanded.

TRBJ2-7 | many | TRBV20-1 | NA | TGCAGTGCTGGGGCCTCGCGGGAGCAGTACTTC | CSAGASREQYF
TRBJ1-1 | NA | TRBV19 | TRBD1 | TGTGCCAGTAGTACCGTCCAGGGGGGTGAAGCTTTCTTT | CASSTVQGGEAFF
TRBJ1-2 | many | TRBV5-1 | NA | TGCGCCAGCAGCTTGGGTGTGCCAGACGGAGGCTACACCTTC | CASSLGVPDGGYTF
TRBJ2-5 | many | TRBV24-1 | NA | TGTGCCACCAGTGATTTGGGCGAACAAGAGACCCAGTACTTC | CATSDLGEQETQYF
TRBJ1-4 | many | TRBV7-9 | NA | TGTGCCAGCACCACCGGGACTGTTAATGAAAAACTGTTTTTT | CASTTGTVNEKLFF
TRBJ2-7 | many | TRBV29-1 | NA | TGCAGCGTTGGCCGGGAGAACGAGCAGTACTTC | CSVGRENEQYF
TRBJ2-7 | few | TRBV6-5 | NA | TGTGCCAGCAGTTACTCGAGATACGCGCGGCCCTCCTACGAGCAGTACTTC | CASSYSRYARPSYEQYF
TRBJ1-2 | NA | TRBV19 | TRBD1 | TGTGCCAGTAGTCCTGGGACAGGGGGACGCTTTAACTATGGCCACACCTTC | CASSPGTGGRFNYGHTF
TRBJ1-5 | few | TRBV4-3 | NA | TGCGCCAGCAGCCAAGGGATGGATCAGCCCCAGCATTTT | CASSQGMDQPQHF
TRBJ2-1 | NA | TRBV28 | TRBD2 | TGTGCCAGCAGTTCCCCTGCGAGCGGGGGCCCGAATGAGCAGTTCTTC | CASSSPASGGPNEQFF
TRBJ1-1 | NA | TRBV9 | NA | TGTGCCAGCAGCCCCACTCAGGGAACCACTGAAGCTTTCTTT | CASSPTQGTTEAFF
TRBJ2-2 | NA | TRBV10-3 | TRBD2 | TGTGCCATCAGAATAGCGGGACCGGGGAACACCGGGGAGCTGTTTTTT | CAIRIAGPGNTGELFF
TRBJ1-3 | few | TRBV10-3 | NA | TGTGCCATCAGCCCAACCTCACAGGGAAACACCATATATTTT | CAISPTSQGNTIYF
TRBJ2-7 | many | TRBV12-3/TRBV12-4 | NA | TGTGCCAGCAGTAACAGGGTCGGGGACTACGAGCAGTACTTC | CASSNRVGDYEQYF
TRBJ2-7 | many | TRBV28 | NA | TGTGCCACCGGCGCGGAGGGGAACTACGAGCAGTACTTC | CATGAEGNYEQYF
TRBJ2-7 | NA | TRBV5-1 | TRBD2 | TGCGCCAGCAGCCTACCCGGGACTAGCGGGACTCGGGAGCAGTACTTC | CASSLPGTSGTREQYF
TRBJ1-1 | NA | TRBV6-5 | NA | TGTGCCAGCAGTTTTTGGCTTGGGGCTGAAGCTTTCTTT | CASSFWLGAEAFF
TRBJ2-7 | NA | TRBV29-1 | TRBD1 | TGCAGCGTCGAGGGGTTGGACAGGGGTACCTACGAGCAGTACTTC | CSVEGLDRGTYEQYF
TRBJ1-3 | NA | TRBV20-1 | NA | TGCAGTGCTAGGTTAGGGGGTGATAATGGAAACACCATATATTTT | CSARLGGDNGNTIYF
TRBJ2-5 | NA | TRBV20-1 | NA | TGCAGTGCTTACCAAGGGGGGGGCCAGTACTTC | CSAYQGGGQYF
TRBJ2-5 | many | TRBV6-1 | TRBD2 | TGTGCCAGCAGACCCCTCGAGGTAGTAGCGGGAGGAGGTCAAGAGACCCAGTACTTC | CASRPLEVVAGGGQETQYF
TRBJ2-7 | few | TRBV7-2 | NA | TGTGCCAGCAGCTTTAGGTTTGCGGGCTACTACGAGCAGTACTTC | CASSFRFAGYYEQYF
TRBJ2-5 | many | TRBV12-3/TRBV12-4 | NA | TGTGCCAGCAGTCCACTCCTAGGGGGGGTCGATACCCAGTACTTC | CASSPLLGGVDTQYF
TRBJ2-3 | NA | TRBV12-3/TRBV12-4 | NA | TGTGCCAGCAGCCCTACGCATACCACAGATACGCAGTATTTT | CASSPTHTTDTQYF
TRBJ1-5 | few | TRBV7-3 | TRBD1 | TGTGCCAGCAGCTCAGGGACAGCTCTATACAATCAGCCCCAGCATTTT | CASSSGTALYNQPQHF
TRBJ2-7 | many | TRBV7-9 | NA | TGTGCCAGCAGCTACGGGGAGCTAGCCCGAGGCGACGAGCAGTACTTC | CASSYGELARGDEQYF
TRBJ1-2 | few | TRBV4-3 | NA | TGCGCCAGCAGCCAAGAAAGTCTTAATCGTGGCTACACCTTC | CASSQESLNRGYTF
TRBJ1-2 | NA | TRBV9 | NA | TGTGCCAGCAGCGCCGATACAGGAGAACACTATGGCTACACCTTC | CASSADTGEHYGYTF
TRBJ2-7 | many | TRBV28 | NA | TGTGCCAGCAGTCCAGGGCCCGGCTACGAGCAGTACTTC | CASSPGPGYEQYF
TRBJ2-2 | many | TRBV5-1 | NA | TGCGCCAGCAGCGTGGACACCGGGGAGCTGTTTTTT | CASSVDTGELFF
TRBJ2-1 | few | TRBV6-5 | TRBD2 | TGTGCCAGCAGTTACCTAGCGGGACGCTACAATGAGCAGTTCTTC | CASSYLAGRYNEQFF